This T cell receptor (beta chain) comes out of a study of a mutant IDH1 vaccine in newly diagnosed glioma. V was pared by 4 bases and J by 0 bases, with 5 bases of the junction left unmatched. The CDR3 has 16 amino acids. The germline gives CDR1 SGDLS, CDR2 YYNGEE. Sequenced by immunoSEQ multiplex PCR; TCRdb stores in-frame clones only, minus some. The repertoire includes 60,000 to 75,000 clones, more than 80% of them detected once, and around 3.5% sits in the top ten. Concerning this clone: What it binds is not known.

Described time point: week 11, during vaccination. Topical imiquimod was applied with each vaccine dose, which held 300 ug of mutant IDH1 20-mer peptide. The sequence was collected from a man between 25 and 39 years old with glioma. The chain recombines TRBV9 with TRBJ1-3, with TRBD1 matching 9 bases. The sequences come from PBMCs, collected from a glioma patient whose treatment included an IDH1 peptide vaccine. The CDR3, as DNA: TGTGCCAGCAGCATTAACAGGGGGCACTCTGGAAACACCATATATTTT. Its translation: CASSINRGHSGNTIYF.